This T cell receptor (beta chain) was identified during a study of T cell repertoires in cytomegalovirus infection. As for the study in general: Indicated by public TCR beta signatures were CMV infection and matching HLA type. Study-wide findings and caveats: HLA-C-restricted CMV clonotypes gave the most frequent clonotype in two of eight donors. Frequencies of public TCR beta families were cumulated, and this identified carriers of CMV plus the relevant HLA.

TCRdb recomputed calls from the reads with MiXCR, one row per CDR3 protein. This sample has roughly 630,000 distinct CDR3 sequences, with roughly a quarter found just once. With 5 bases removed from V and 4 bases from J, the gap between germline ends came to 11 bases. Germline V gives CDR1 MNHNS, CDR2 SASEGT. This CDR3 region has 13 residues. This clonotype has a count of ten or more. Its antigen is undetermined. The specimen sequenced was CD8+ T cells from PBMCs. The chain couples TRBV6-1 to TRBJ1-2; D may be TRBD1 (5 bases). The receptor's source is a human donor in good health (CMV status not recorded). Some clones in this sample may be carry-over from other donors' samples. The CDR3 protein is CASSFQGTYGYTF. The CDR3 nucleotides are TGTGCCAGCAGTTTTCAGGGTACCTATGGCTACACCTTC.